These 9 T cell receptor beta chains share one sample of origin, sequenced in a study of blood T cell repertoires in COVID-19. The data were produced by immunoSEQ multiplex PCR, yet TCRdb's version contains in-frame clones alone and is incomplete. The sample lists 150,000 to 200,000 clones, 80% occurring once. The sequenced sample consisted of PBMCs or T cells enriched from blood (not recorded which). These TCRs come from a man between 40 and 49 years old who had recovered from COVID-19.

The V gene is TRBV19, the J gene TRBJ1-2, with 8 bases lining up with TRBD1. V lost 5 bases, J lost 1 base, and 3 bases stayed unmatched. This CDR3 is built from 14 residues. CDR1 and CDR2 (germline): LNHDA, SQIVND (reference sequence). The CDR3 nucleotides are TGTGCCAGTAGTCCAGGACAGGGTAACTATGGCTACACCTTC. This encodes CASSPGQGNYGYTF.

The chain carries TRBV7-6 and TRBJ2-1; TRBD1 agrees at 7 bases. The CDR3 is 17 amino acids. The V gene end was trimmed by 3 bases and the J gene end by 5 bases; junction bases not matched to a gene: 13. Germline V CDR1 and CDR2: SGHVS, FNYEAQ. CDR3 bases: TGTGCCAGCAGCTTTAATTTTCGGGCAGGGGGTAACAATGAGCAGTTCTTC. This codes for CASSFNFRAGGNNEQFF.

V is TRBV3-1 (or the pseudogene TRBV3-2) and J is TRBJ1-1, with D possibly matching TRBD1 (6 bases). Trimming removed 3 bases at V and 1 base at J, with 12 bases between. Germline V gives CDR1 LGHDT, CDR2 YNNKEL (reference sequence). The CDR3 has 15 amino acids. CDR3 in DNA: TGTGCCAGCAGCCAGTGGGGGCATGAGAACACTGAAGCTTTCTTT. It encodes CASSQWGHENTEAFF.

V gene TRBV7-3 combines with J gene TRBJ1-6; the D gene is possibly TRBD1 (6 bases). The CDR3 consists of 20 residues. Germline CDR1 and CDR2: SGHTA and FQGTGA. Trimming took off 1 base at V and 12 bases at J, with 31 bases between the two ends. In DNA, the CDR3 is TGTGCCAGCAGCTTAAATCGGACCCGGGGCTGGACAGCTGGGCGGCGACCCCTCCACTTT. Translating gives CASSLNRTRGWTAGRRPLHF.

The chain has TRBV5-5 and TRBJ2-1, with no clear D. CDR1 and CDR2 from the germline V gene are SGHKS and YYEKEE (reference sequence). The CDR3 consists of 12 residues. V was shortened by 2 bases and J by 4 bases, with 4 bases between the two germline ends. DNA of the CDR3: TGTGCCAGCAGCTTTAGTTACAATGAGCAGTTCTTC. Its protein is CASSFSYNEQFF.

The CDR3 DNA sequence: TGTGCCAGCAGCCTCACAGGGGATTCACCCCTCCACTTT. Its translation is CASSLTGDSPLHF. This chain uses TRBV14 with TRBJ1-6; TRBD1 agrees at 7 bases. Germline loops: CDR1 SGHDN, CDR2 FVKESK. CDR3 length: 13 residues. V was clipped by 4 bases and J by 8 bases; unmatched bases: 2.

The chain combines TRBV27 with TRBJ1-2; D unresolved. CDR3 length: 14 residues. The V gene lost 8 bases and the J gene lost 2 bases, with 15 bases spanning the gap. Germline V CDR1 and CDR2: MNHEY, SMNVEV (reference sequence). CDR3 in DNA: TGTGCCAGCGCGTTGGGGAGCCCAAACTATGGCTACACCTTC. It encodes CASALGSPNYGYTF.

J is TRBJ2-4 and V is TRBV7-8, with D maybe TRBD2 (6 bases). The V end lost 5 bases, the J end lost 4 bases, and 15 bases lay between the germline ends. The germline CDR1 and CDR2 sequences are SGHVS and FQNEAQ. This CDR3 is built from 15 residues. The CDR3 DNA reads TGTGCCAGCAGCCCCGTGGGGGGAACGAAAAACATTCAGTACTTC. This gives the protein CASSPVGGTKNIQYF.

This rearrangement joins TRBV21-1 to TRBJ2-7; TRBD1 is the table's D call, not checked against the DNA. TRBV21-1 is recorded as a pseudogene. The CDR3 is 17 amino acids. CDR3 nucleotides: TGTGCCAGCAGCAAAGTGGCCAGGGGCCCTAATTCCTACGAGCAGTACGTC. Translating it yields CASSKVARGPNSYEQYV.